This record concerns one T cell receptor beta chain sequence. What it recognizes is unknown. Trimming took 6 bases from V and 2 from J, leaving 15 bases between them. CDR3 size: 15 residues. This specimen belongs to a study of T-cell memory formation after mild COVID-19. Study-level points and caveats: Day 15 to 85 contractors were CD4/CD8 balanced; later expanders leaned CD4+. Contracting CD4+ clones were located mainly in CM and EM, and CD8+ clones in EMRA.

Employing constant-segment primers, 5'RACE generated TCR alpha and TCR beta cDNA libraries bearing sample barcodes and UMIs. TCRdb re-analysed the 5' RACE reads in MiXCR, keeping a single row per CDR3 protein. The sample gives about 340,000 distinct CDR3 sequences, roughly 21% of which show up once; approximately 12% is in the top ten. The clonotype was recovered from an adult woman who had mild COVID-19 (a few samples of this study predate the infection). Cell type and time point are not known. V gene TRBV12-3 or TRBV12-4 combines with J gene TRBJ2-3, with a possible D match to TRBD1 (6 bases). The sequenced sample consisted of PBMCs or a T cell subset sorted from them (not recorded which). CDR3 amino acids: CASSSRTENTDTQYF. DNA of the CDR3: TGTGCCAGCAGCTCGAGGACAGAAAACACAGATACGCAGTATTTT.